This TCR beta chain was obtained from a study of patients and donors after allogeneic stem cell transplantation. This clonotype was seen a few times. Trimming shortened V by 1 base and J by 1 base, and 9 bases separated the two germline ends. Germline V gives CDR1 KGHDR, CDR2 SFDVKD. This CDR3 contains 16 residues. From the RT-PCR reads, TCRdb called clonotypes with MiXCR, one entry per CDR3 protein. There are roughly 960,000 distinct CDR3 sequences in the sample; 18% occur only once, and 5% to 6.5% lies in the top ten. The sequencing input was blood, either unsorted or a sorted T cell fraction (not recorded which). The TCR originated in a human donor who was either an allogeneic HSCT recipient or a stem cell or donor lymphocyte infusion donor (not recorded which). It is not recorded whose cells these are; they may come from a transplant donor. The chain employs TRBV24-1 and TRBJ2-2; D may be TRBD1 (5 bases). The CDR3 coding sequence is TGTGCCACCAGTGATTTACGTGACAGGAACACCGGGGAGCTGTTTTTT. Protein: CATSDLRDRNTGELFF.